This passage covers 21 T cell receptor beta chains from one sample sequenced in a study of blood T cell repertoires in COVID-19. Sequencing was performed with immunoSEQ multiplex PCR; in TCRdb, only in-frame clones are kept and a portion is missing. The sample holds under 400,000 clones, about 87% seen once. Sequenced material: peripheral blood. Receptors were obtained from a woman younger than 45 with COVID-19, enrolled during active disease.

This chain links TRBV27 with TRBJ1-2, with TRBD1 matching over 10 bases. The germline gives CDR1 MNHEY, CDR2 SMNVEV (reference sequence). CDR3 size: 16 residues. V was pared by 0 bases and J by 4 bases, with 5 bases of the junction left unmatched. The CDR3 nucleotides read TGTGCCAGCAGTTTATCTCGGACAGGGGGAAGCTATGGCTACACCTTC. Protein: CASSLSRTGGSYGYTF.

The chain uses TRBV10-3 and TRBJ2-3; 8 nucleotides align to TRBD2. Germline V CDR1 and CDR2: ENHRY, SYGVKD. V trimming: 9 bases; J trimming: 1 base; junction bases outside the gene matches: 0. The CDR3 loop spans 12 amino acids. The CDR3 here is CAISGGTDTQYF. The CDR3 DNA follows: TGTGCCATTAGCGGGGGCACAGATACGCAGTATTTT.

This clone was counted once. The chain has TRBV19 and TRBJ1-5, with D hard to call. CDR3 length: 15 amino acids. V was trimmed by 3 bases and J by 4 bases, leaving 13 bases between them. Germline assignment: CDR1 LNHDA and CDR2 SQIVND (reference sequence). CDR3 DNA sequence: TGTGCCAGTAGTATTTCCTGGGCAGCTAATCAGCCCCAGCATTTT. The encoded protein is CASSISWAANQPQHF. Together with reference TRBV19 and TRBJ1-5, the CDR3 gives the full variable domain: DGGITQSPKYLFRKEGQNVTLSCEQNLNHDAMYWYRQDPGQGLRLIYYSQIVNDFQKGDIAEGYSVSREKKESFPLTVTSAQKNPTAFYLCASSISWAANQPQHFGDGTRLSIL.

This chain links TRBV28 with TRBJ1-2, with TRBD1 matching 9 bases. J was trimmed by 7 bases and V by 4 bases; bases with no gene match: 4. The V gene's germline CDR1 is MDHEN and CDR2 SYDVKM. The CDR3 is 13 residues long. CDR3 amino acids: CASSSGTGTGYTF. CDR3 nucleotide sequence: TGTGCCAGCAGTTCCGGGACAGGGACTGGCTACACCTTC.

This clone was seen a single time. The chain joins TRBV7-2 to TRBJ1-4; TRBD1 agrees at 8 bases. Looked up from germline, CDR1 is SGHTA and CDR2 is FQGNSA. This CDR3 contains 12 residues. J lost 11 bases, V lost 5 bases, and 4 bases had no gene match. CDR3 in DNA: TGTGCCAGCAGCCCTGGACAGGGTAAACTGTTTTTT. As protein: CASSPGQGKLFF.

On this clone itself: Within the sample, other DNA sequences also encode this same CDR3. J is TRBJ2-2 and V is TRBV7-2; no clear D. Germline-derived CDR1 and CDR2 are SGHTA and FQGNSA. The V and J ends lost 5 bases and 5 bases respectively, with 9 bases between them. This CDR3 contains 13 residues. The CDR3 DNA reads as TGTGCCAGCAGCCTGGCCAGGACCGGGGAGCTGTTTTTT. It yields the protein CASSLARTGELFF.

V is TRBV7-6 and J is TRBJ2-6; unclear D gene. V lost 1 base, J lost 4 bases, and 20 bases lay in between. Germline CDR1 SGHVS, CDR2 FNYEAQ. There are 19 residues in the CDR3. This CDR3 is CASSLVFPKKVEGANVLTF. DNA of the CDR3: TGTGCCAGCAGCTTAGTTTTCCCTAAAAAGGTGGAGGGGGCCAACGTCCTGACTTTC.

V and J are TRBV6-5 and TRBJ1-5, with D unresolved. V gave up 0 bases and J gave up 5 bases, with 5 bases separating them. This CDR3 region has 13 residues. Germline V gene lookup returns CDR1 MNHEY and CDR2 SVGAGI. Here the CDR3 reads CASSYSPDQPQHF. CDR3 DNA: TGTGCCAGCAGTTACTCCCCAGATCAGCCCCAGCATTTT.

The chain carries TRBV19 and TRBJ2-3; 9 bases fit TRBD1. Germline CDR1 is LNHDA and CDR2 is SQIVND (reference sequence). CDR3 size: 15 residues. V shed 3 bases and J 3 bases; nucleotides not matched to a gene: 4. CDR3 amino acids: CASSIRGQGTDTQYF. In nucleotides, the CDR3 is TGTGCCAGTAGTATTAGGGGACAGGGAACAGATACGCAGTATTTT.

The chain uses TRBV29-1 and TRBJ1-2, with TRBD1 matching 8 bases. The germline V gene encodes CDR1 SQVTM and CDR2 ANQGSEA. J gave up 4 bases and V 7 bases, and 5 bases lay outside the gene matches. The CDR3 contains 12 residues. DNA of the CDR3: TGCAGCGCGGGACAGGTGTCCTATGGCTACACCTTC. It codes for CSAGQVSYGYTF. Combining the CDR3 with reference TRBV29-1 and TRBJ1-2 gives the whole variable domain SAVISQKPSRDICQRGTSLTIQCQVDSQVTMMFWYRQQPGQSLTLIATANQGSEATYESGFVIDKFPISRPNLTFSTLTVSNMSPEDSSIYLCSAGQVSYGYTFGSGTRLTVV.

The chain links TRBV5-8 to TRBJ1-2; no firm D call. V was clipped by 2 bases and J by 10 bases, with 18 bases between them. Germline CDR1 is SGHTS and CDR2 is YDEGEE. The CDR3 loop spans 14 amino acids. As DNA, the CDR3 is TGTGCCAGCAGCTTTGAACGTTCCGGGATAACCTACACCTTC. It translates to CASSFERSGITYTF.

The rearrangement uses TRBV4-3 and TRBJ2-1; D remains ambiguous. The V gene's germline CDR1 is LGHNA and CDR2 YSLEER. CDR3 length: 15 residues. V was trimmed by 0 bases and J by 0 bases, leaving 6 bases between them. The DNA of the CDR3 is TGCGCCAGCAGCCAAGACCGTTCCTCCTACAATGAGCAGTTCTTC. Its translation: CASSQDRSSYNEQFF.

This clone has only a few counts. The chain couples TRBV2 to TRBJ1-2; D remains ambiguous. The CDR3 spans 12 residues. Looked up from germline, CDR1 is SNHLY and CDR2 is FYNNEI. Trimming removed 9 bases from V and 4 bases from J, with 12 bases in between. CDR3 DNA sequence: TGTGCCAGTGTTTCTTATCCCTATGGCTACACCTTC. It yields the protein CASVSYPYGYTF. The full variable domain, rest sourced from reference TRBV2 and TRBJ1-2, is EPEVTQTPSHQVTQMGQEVILRCVPISNHLYFYWYRQILGQKVEFLVSFYNNEISEKSEIFDDQFSVERPDGSNFTLKIRSTKLEDSAMYFCASVSYPYGYTFGSGTRLTVV.

The CDR3 coding sequence is TGTGCCACCAGCAGAGATATAGGGGCGAACACTGAAGCTTTCTTT. This codes for CATSRDIGANTEAFF. The chain uses TRBV15 and TRBJ1-1; a possible D gene is TRBD1 (5 bases). This CDR3 spans 15 amino acids. The germline V and J ends were trimmed by 0 bases and 1 base, with 9 bases remaining between them. The germline CDR1 and CDR2 sequences are LNHNV and YYDKDF (reference sequence).

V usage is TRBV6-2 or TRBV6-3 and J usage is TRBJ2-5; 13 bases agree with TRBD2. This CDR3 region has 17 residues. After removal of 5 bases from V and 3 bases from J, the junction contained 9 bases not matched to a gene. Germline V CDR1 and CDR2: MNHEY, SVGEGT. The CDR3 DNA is TGTGCCAGCAGTGGGGGACTAGCGGGGATAGGTGAAGAGACCCAGTACTTC. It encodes CASSGGLAGIGEETQYF.

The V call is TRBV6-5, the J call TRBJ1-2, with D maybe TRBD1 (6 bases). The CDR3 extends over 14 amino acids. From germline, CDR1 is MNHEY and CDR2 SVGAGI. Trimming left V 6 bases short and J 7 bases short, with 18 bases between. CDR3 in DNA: TGTGCCAGCAGGGCGGGGGGCGTTTCCTCTGGCTACACCTTC. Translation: CASRAGGVSSGYTF.

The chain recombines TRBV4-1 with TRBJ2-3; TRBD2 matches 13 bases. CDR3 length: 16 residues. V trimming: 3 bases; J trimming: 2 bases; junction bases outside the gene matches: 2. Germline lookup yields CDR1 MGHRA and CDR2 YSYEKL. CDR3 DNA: TGCGCCAGCAGCCAGGGACTAGCGGGGATCACAGATACGCAGTATTTT. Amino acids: CASSQGLAGITDTQYF.

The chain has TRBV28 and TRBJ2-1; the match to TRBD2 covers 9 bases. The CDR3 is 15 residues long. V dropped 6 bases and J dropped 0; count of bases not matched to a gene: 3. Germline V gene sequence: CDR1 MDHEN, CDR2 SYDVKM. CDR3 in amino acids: CASRPAGGSYNEQFF. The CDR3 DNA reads TGTGCCAGCAGACCAGCGGGGGGCTCCTACAATGAGCAGTTCTTC.

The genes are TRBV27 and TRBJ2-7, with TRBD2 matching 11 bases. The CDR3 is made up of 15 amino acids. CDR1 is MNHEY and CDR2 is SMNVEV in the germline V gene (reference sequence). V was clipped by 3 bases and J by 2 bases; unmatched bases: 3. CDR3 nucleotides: TGTGCCAGCAGTTTTAGCGGGGGGGTTACCTACGAGCAGTACTTC. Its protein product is CASSFSGGVTYEQYF.

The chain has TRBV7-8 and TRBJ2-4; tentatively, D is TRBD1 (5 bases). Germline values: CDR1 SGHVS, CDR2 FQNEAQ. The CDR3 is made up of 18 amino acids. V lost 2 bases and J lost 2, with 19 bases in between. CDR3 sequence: CASSLSRSTVSTKNIQYF. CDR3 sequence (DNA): TGTGCCAGCAGCTTAAGCCGTTCGACAGTTTCTACCAAAAACATTCAGTACTTC.

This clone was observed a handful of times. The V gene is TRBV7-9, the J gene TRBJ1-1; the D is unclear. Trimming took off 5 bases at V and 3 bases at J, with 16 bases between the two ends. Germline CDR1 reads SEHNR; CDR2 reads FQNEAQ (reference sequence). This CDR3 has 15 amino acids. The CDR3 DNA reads TGTGCCAGCAGCACCGGAGGACTGCAATACACTGAAGCTTTCTTT. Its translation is CASSTGGLQYTEAFF.